This T cell receptor beta chain originates from a study of T cells in Graves' hyperthyroidism and ophthalmopathy. As to this clonotype: Its antigen is still unknown.

The length of the CDR3 is 15 residues. V was clipped by 7 bases and J by 0 bases; unmatched bases: 4. The germline V gene has CDR1 LNHDA and CDR2 SQIVND (reference sequence). Amplification of TCR beta CDR3 regions was performed using RNA transcripts as template. The HTBI primer set drove a first-round RT-PCR of the TCR CDR3. TCRdb re-analysed the multiplex PCR reads in MiXCR, keeping a single row per CDR3 protein. The data hold over 700,000 distinct CDR3 sequences, with 18% observed a single time. General study findings and limits: Blood also contained most expanded thyroid clonotypes above 0.001. Prediction of ophthalmopathy progression came a median 6.5 months pre-onset.

The chain is built from TRBV19 and TRBJ1-5, with 9 positions matching TRBD1. Sequencing was carried out using blood. This receptor was taken from a woman between 45 and 60 years old with Graves' hyperthyroidism that later progressed to Graves' ophthalmopathy. Written as DNA, the CDR3 is TGTGCCAGTACCCAGGACAGGGGTAGCAATCAGCCCCAGCATTTT. Amino acid sequence: CASTQDRGSNQPQHF.